This TCR beta chain was captured by sequencing in a study of cytomegalovirus exposure and HLA in healthy donors. J lost 2 bases, V lost 3 bases, and 5 bases had no gene match. Germline V gene data show CDR1 as PRHDT and CDR2 as FYEKMQ (reference sequence). This CDR3 is built from 15 residues. PCR primers comprised 60 Vbeta and 13 Jbeta primers. TCRdb keeps only in-frame clones here, not all; method: immunoSEQ multiplex PCR. Of about 140,000 clones detected, around 72% appear once; the ten largest clones hold approximately 2.1%. The source material was PBMCs. This chain uses TRBV13 with TRBJ2-7; 9 bases line up with TRBD2. This receptor was identified in a man aged 35-49 years in good health and CMV-seronegative. CDR3 sequence reads: CASSLTSGVTYEQYF. In DNA form, the CDR3 reads TGTGCCAGCAGCTTGACTAGCGGAGTGACCTACGAGCAGTACTTC.